This passage covers 26 T cell receptor beta chains from one sample sequenced in a study of blood T cell repertoires in COVID-19 (TCRdb year 2020). Library creation used the immunoSEQ multiplex PCR assay. TCRdb took this table from immuneACCESS and kept in-frame rearrangements with V and J called. Such tables lack part of the clones; where checked against another copy, unresolved V genes explain under half of the gap, and the rest is unexplained. A total of approximately 200,000 clones appear in this sample, about 85% of them only once. The top ten clones comprise less than 3% of the sample. Sequences were obtained from peripheral blood. The receptor source for this set is a woman aged 25 to 39 with active or convalescent COVID-19.

The V and J genes are TRBV6-1 and TRBJ1-4; 11 bases line up with TRBD1. The CDR3 has 18 amino acids. Trimming at V came to 4 bases and at J to 6 bases, leaving 13 bases not matched to a gene. Germline V CDR1 and CDR2: MNHNS, SASEGT. The CDR3 protein is CASSAPGTGGVGYEKLFF. In DNA form, the CDR3 reads TGTGCCAGCAGTGCCCCCGGGACAGGGGGTGTGGGATATGAAAAACTGTTTTTT.

This chain connects TRBV9 to TRBJ1-4; 7 nucleotides agree with TRBD1. Germline trimming cut 2 bases from V and 0 bases from J; bases unmatched to any gene: 7. The CDR3 has 17 residues. The germline V gene has CDR1 SGDLS and CDR2 YYNGEE. This CDR3 is CASSVGGGLSTNEKLFF. CDR3 DNA: TGTGCCAGCAGCGTTGGAGGGGGCCTCTCAACTAATGAAAAACTGTTTTTT.

The rearrangement uses TRBV3-1 (or the pseudogene TRBV3-2) and TRBJ1-5; weak D call: TRBD1 (5 bases). This CDR3 is built from 14 residues. Germline V gene sequence: CDR1 LGHDT, CDR2 YNNKEL (reference sequence). Trimming stripped 8 bases from V and 10 bases from J, with 21 bases between. The CDR3 DNA follows: TGTGCCAGCTCCCAGGGCGGGGTGGGAGGACCCCAGCATTTT. Translating gives CASSQGGVGGPQHF.

The rearrangement uses TRBV27 and TRBJ2-7, with 11 nucleotides matching TRBD1. CDR1 MNHEY and CDR2 SMNVEV come from the germline V gene (reference sequence). After removal of 4 bases from V and 4 bases from J, the junction contained 6 bases not matched to a gene. The CDR3 has 15 amino acids. The CDR3 region has the DNA TGTGCCAGCAGTTCCCCGGACAGGGGGCGATACGAGCAGTACTTC. Amino acids: CASSSPDRGRYEQYF.

This clone showed up just a few times. The chain carries TRBV7-9 and TRBJ1-5; D unclear. CDR3 length: 14 amino acids. The germline V gene encodes CDR1 SEHNR and CDR2 FQNEAQ (reference sequence). V lost 2 bases and J 0 bases, leaving 5 bases between the germline ends. CDR3 coding DNA: TGTGCCAGCAGCTTATCGTATAGCAATCAGCCCCAGCATTTT. It specifies CASSLSYSNQPQHF.

The chain is built from TRBV7-2 and TRBJ2-2, with TRBD2 matching 10 bases. Germline CDR1 and CDR2: SGHTA and FQGNSA. The CDR3 totals 17 residues. J gave up 1 base and V 2 bases, and 4 bases lay outside the gene matches. The chain's CDR3 is CASSLPSGSLNTGELFF. For the CDR3, the DNA is TGTGCCAGCAGCTTACCTAGCGGGAGTTTGAACACCGGGGAGCTGTTTTTT.

This chain connects TRBV28 to TRBJ1-5, with a possible D match to TRBD1 (5 bases). The CDR3 sequence is 15 residues long. Germline CDR1 is MDHEN and CDR2 is SYDVKM. Between the trimmed V and J ends, which lost 1 base and 10 bases, there was a span of 17 bases. The CDR3 here is CASSLSGSGVQPQHF. CDR3 DNA sequence: TGTGCCAGCAGTTTATCGGGGTCGGGGGTTCAACCCCAGCATTTT.

The chain joins TRBV5-1 to TRBJ2-7; maybe TRBD1 (5 bases). The CDR3 is 15 residues long. Germline CDR1 is SGHRS and CDR2 is YFSETQ. The V and J ends lost 3 bases and 1 base respectively, with 14 bases between them. The CDR3 DNA is TGCGCCAGCAGCTACACGGCAGGGCGTTCCTACGAGCAGTACTTC. Protein sequence: CASSYTAGRSYEQYF.

The chain recombines TRBV19 with TRBJ1-5, with no clear D. Trimming pared 11 bases from V and 4 bases from J, leaving 12 bases between. The CDR3 sequence is 12 residues long. Germline lookup yields CDR1 LNHDA and CDR2 SQIVND (reference sequence). The CDR3 reads CAARTPNQPQHF. The CDR3 bases are TGTGCCGCGCGAACGCCGAATCAGCCCCAGCATTTT.

The CDR3 loop is CASSFPRASSYNEQFF. CDR3 in DNA: TGCGCCAGCAGCTTCCCCAGGGCGAGCTCCTACAATGAGCAGTTCTTC. This chain joins TRBV5-1 and TRBJ2-1; TRBD1 might be the D (5 bases). Germline-derived CDR1 and CDR2 are SGHRS and YFSETQ. The CDR3 is 16 amino acids. With 2 bases removed from V and 0 bases from J, the gap between germline ends came to 12 bases.

The gene calls are TRBV7-9 and TRBJ1-2; perhaps TRBD1 as D (5 bases). The CDR3 runs 17 residues. Germline CDR1 SEHNR, CDR2 FQNEAQ (reference sequence). V gave up 1 base and J gave up 2 bases, with 17 bases separating them. Here the CDR3 reads CASSLVGPRQPNYGYTF. CDR3 in DNA: TGTGCCAGCAGCTTAGTTGGGCCGAGACAGCCAAACTATGGCTACACCTTC.

This chain uses TRBV5-5 with TRBJ2-3; 12 bases map to TRBD1. There are 14 residues in the CDR3. The V segment lost 6 bases and the J segment 6 bases; nucleotides outside the gene matches: 5. Germline V gene sequence: CDR1 SGHKS, CDR2 YYEKEE (reference sequence). CDR3 residues: CASTGQGAFDTQYF. The CDR3 nucleotides read TGTGCCAGCACGGGACAGGGGGCGTTTGATACGCAGTATTTT.

J is TRBJ2-3 and V is TRBV7-9; 8 bases map to TRBD2. Germline V lookup: CDR1 SEHNR, CDR2 FQNEAQ (reference sequence). V dropped 7 bases and J dropped 1; count of bases not matched to a gene: 7. The CDR3 runs 15 residues. CDR3: CASNPAGARTDTQYF. The CDR3 coding sequence is TGTGCCAGCAACCCAGCGGGAGCACGCACAGATACGCAGTATTTT.

This clone turned up a few times. The chain couples TRBV28 to TRBJ1-5, with D unresolved. Germline loops: CDR1 MDHEN, CDR2 SYDVKM. The V end lost 5 bases, the J end lost 6 bases, and 11 bases lay between the germline ends. The CDR3 extends over 13 amino acids. CDR3 sequence: CASSQGSSQPQHF. The CDR3 DNA is TGTGCCAGCAGTCAAGGGAGTAGTCAGCCCCAGCATTTT.

The chain employs TRBV5-1 and TRBJ1-2, with D possibly matching TRBD1 (5 bases). The V end lost 2 bases, the J end lost 3 bases, and 14 bases lay between the germline ends. This CDR3 region has 15 residues. Germline assignment: CDR1 SGHRS and CDR2 YFSETQ. The DNA of the CDR3 is TGCGCCAGCAGCTTATTAGGACAAAGTGACTATGGCTACACCTTC. It encodes CASSLLGQSDYGYTF.

This chain connects TRBV18 to TRBJ1-2; D possibly corresponds to TRBD1 (5 bases). With 6 bases removed from V and 4 bases from J, the gap between germline ends came to 15 bases. The CDR3 consists of 14 residues. Germline V gene data show CDR1 as KGHSH and CDR2 as LQKENI. This chain's CDR3 is CASSPVQESYGYTF. In DNA form, the CDR3 reads TGTGCCAGCTCGCCCGTACAGGAGAGCTATGGCTACACCTTC.

The V gene is TRBV19, the J gene TRBJ1-6; D ambiguous. CDR3 size: 15 residues. CDR1 is LNHDA and CDR2 is SQIVND in the germline V gene (reference sequence). V lost 0 bases and J 5 bases, leaving 8 bases between the germline ends. The CDR3, as DNA: TGTGCCAGTAGTATAGATCTGCCAGATAATTCACCCCTCCACTTT. Translation: CASSIDLPDNSPLHF. The full variable domain, completed using reference TRBV19 and TRBJ1-6, is DGGITQSPKYLFRKEGQNVTLSCEQNLNHDAMYWYRQDPGQGLRLIYYSQIVNDFQKGDIAEGYSVSREKKESFPLTVTSAQKNPTAFYLCASSIDLPDNSPLHFGNGTRLTVT.

The rearrangement uses TRBV9 and TRBJ2-7; weak D call: TRBD1 (7 bases). Germline CDR1 and CDR2: SGDLS and YYNGEE. Deletions cut 2 bases from V and 0 bases from J, with 12 bases between. The CDR3 runs 15 residues. For the CDR3, the DNA is TGTGCCAGCAGCGTCGGCGGGACAGCCTCCTACGAGCAGTACTTC. It encodes CASSVGGTASYEQYF.

This chain uses TRBV6-5 with TRBJ2-7; 12 bases map to TRBD2. CDR1 MNHEY and CDR2 SVGAGI come from the germline V gene. The CDR3 is 14 residues long. J gave up 9 bases and V 2 bases, and 5 bases lay outside the gene matches. CDR3 residues: CASSYGLAGGTQYF. DNA for the CDR3: TGTGCCAGCAGTTACGGTCTAGCGGGGGGGACGCAGTACTTC.

The chain employs TRBV11-3 and TRBJ1-1; D is unresolved. CDR3 length: 14 amino acids. V was shortened by 3 bases and J by 0 bases, with 8 bases between the two germline ends. CDR1 is SGHNT, CDR2 YENEEA, per germline. The chain's CDR3 is CASSFQTVNTEAFF. The CDR3 DNA reads TGTGCCAGCAGCTTCCAAACAGTGAACACTGAAGCTTTCTTT.

This chain connects TRBV11-2 to TRBJ2-7; tentatively, D is TRBD1 (6 bases). The CDR3 totals 13 residues. V was clipped by 4 bases and J by 9 bases, with 16 bases between them. CDR1 and CDR2 from the germline V gene are SGHAT and FQNNGV. The CDR3 bases are TGTGCCAGCAGCTCACCCCAGGGGCTGGTGCAGTACTTC. The encoded protein is CASSSPQGLVQYF.

This clone has just one count. CDR3 loop: CASSRGQGAPADTQYF. DNA for the CDR3: TGTGCCAGCAGTCGAGGACAGGGGGCGCCGGCAGATACGCAGTATTTT. This rearrangement joins TRBV5-4 to TRBJ2-3; TRBD1 agrees at 11 bases. The V gene end was trimmed by 5 bases and the J gene end by 4 bases; junction bases not matched to a gene: 9. The CDR3 spans 16 residues. Germline CDR1 SGHNT, CDR2 YYREEE (reference sequence).

V and J are TRBV19 and TRBJ1-2; D is uncertain. The ends were cut back, 3 bases at V and 4 bases at J, with 12 bases in the middle. CDR1 LNHDA and CDR2 SQIVND come from the germline V gene (reference sequence). CDR3 length: 14 amino acids. The CDR3 spells CASSMTAGFYGYTF. CDR3 DNA sequence: TGTGCCAGTAGTATGACCGCAGGATTCTATGGCTACACCTTC. The variable domain in full, with the rest retrieved from reference TRBV19 and TRBJ1-2, is DGGITQSPKYLFRKEGQNVTLSCEQNLNHDAMYWYRQDPGQGLRLIYYSQIVNDFQKGDIAEGYSVSREKKESFPLTVTSAQKNPTAFYLCASSMTAGFYGYTFGSGTRLTVV.

The rearrangement joins TRBV5-8 to TRBJ2-3, with 8 positions matching TRBD2. The V gene end was trimmed by 3 bases and the J gene end by 6 bases; junction bases not matched to a gene: 12. The length of the CDR3 is 16 residues. Germline V gene lookup returns CDR1 SGHTS and CDR2 YDEGEE. CDR3 amino acids: CASSSGTSGGLDTQYF. The CDR3 bases are TGTGCCAGCAGCTCCGGGACTAGTGGGGGATTGGATACGCAGTATTTT.

The V gene is TRBV19, the J gene TRBJ2-3; D is perhaps TRBD2 (5 bases). This CDR3 region has 15 residues. Trimming took off 1 base at V and 0 bases at J, with 8 bases between the two ends. Germline V lookup: CDR1 LNHDA, CDR2 SQIVND (reference sequence). CDR3 sequence: CASSIGTYSTDTQYF. The CDR3 DNA reads TGTGCCAGTAGTATAGGGACTTATAGCACAGATACGCAGTATTTT.

This chain links TRBV4-1 with TRBJ2-7, with a weak D call TRBD1 (5 bases). This CDR3 spans 16 amino acids. The germline V gene encodes CDR1 MGHRA and CDR2 YSYEKL. The V gene lost 4 bases and the J gene lost 0 bases, with 16 bases spanning the gap. For the CDR3, the DNA is TGCGCCAGCAGCCCGTTAGGCAGGGCTAGCTCCTACGAGCAGTACTTC. Protein: CASSPLGRASSYEQYF.